These 32 T cell receptor beta chains originate from one sample sequenced in a study of T cells in women clearing cervical HPV infection. Assay: immunoSEQ multiplex PCR; the TCRdb copy retains only in-frame clones and omits some. This sample's table reports roughly 34,000 clones. The sample comprised blood buffy coat. The receptors originated from a woman aged 18 to 69 with a cervical HPV16 infection that either progressed to CIN3+ or cleared (not recorded which).

Concerning this clone: The missing CDR3 end, 3 residues past where the read stops, is filled in from the germline J gene. The chain uses TRBV7-8 and TRBJ2-6; TRBD1 is a possible D gene (6 bases). V was cut by 4 bases and J by 0 bases, with 13 bases left in between. The CDR3 loop spans 17 amino acids. Per the germline V gene, CDR1 is SGHVS and CDR2 is FQNEAQ. The sequenced part of the CDR3 DNA is TGTGCCAGCAGCTCCTTAGGGGACATCTCTGGGGCCAACGTC. Its translation: CASSSLGDISGANV. In full, the CDR3 is CASSSLGDISGANVLTF.

As concerns this clone: Read coverage stops 3 residues before the CDR3 terminus; the germline J gene supplies the remainder. The rearrangement links TRBV20-1 to TRBJ1-2; D is unresolved. The V end was cut by 3 bases, the J end by 3 bases, with 20 bases between. Germline CDR1 and CDR2: DFQATT and SNEGSKA (reference sequence). The CDR3 length is 16 residues. This CDR3 is CSARVDRVDSYYGYTF. The sequenced CDR3 bases are TGCAGTGCTAGGGTCGATCGGGTAGATTCATACTATGGC.

Comments on this clone: With the read ending 3 residues before the CDR3 end, the germline J gene is used to fill in that end. V and J are TRBV7-6 and TRBJ2-7, with 7 bases fitting TRBD2. Germline V gene data show CDR1 as SGHVS and CDR2 as FNYEAQ. The CDR3 is 12 residues long. V dropped 5 bases and J dropped 5; count of bases not matched to a gene: 3. CDR3 sequence: CASSPRGDEQYF. Incomplete CDR3 DNA: TGTGCCAGCAGCCCCCGGGGGGACGAG.

The CDR3 reads CASSFAGMGDYGQYF. The CDR3 DNA, read in part, is TGTGCCAGCAGCTTCGCGGGGATGGGGGACTATGGT. V and J are TRBV7-9 and TRBJ2-4, with 7 positions matching TRBD2. The missing CDR3 end, 3 residues past where the read stops, is filled in from the germline J gene. This CDR3 is 15 amino acids long. CDR1 is SEHNR and CDR2 is FQNEAQ in the germline V gene (reference sequence).

Points on this clone: The read ends 3 residues before the CDR3 terminus; that terminus is restored from the germline J gene. The J gene is TRBJ1-2, the V gene TRBV13; tentative D call: TRBD1 (5 bases). The CDR3 extends over 16 amino acids. Deletions cut 5 bases from V and 4 bases from J, with 20 bases between. Looked up from germline, CDR1 is PRHDT and CDR2 is FYEKMQ (reference sequence). The sequenced part of the CDR3 DNA is TGTGCCAGCAGCGAGAAATTACAGGTGATTGCCTATGGC. Encoded protein: CASSEKLQVIAYG. The whole CDR3 sequence is CASSEKLQVIAYGYTF.

Worth noting for this clone: Sequencing ends 3 residues short of the CDR3 end; the germline J gene provides the rest. V gene TRBV2 combines with J gene TRBJ2-7; D not certain. In germline, CDR1 is SNHLY, CDR2 FYNNEI. V was pared by 3 bases and J by 1 base, with 7 bases between. The CDR3 is made up of 13 amino acids. CDR3 amino acids: CASSDKRSYEQYF. The part of the CDR3 DNA that was read is TGTGCCAGCAGTGATAAACGGTCCTACGAG.

Concerning this clone: Coverage ceases 3 residues before the CDR3 finishes, and the germline J gene fills in the end. The rearrangement joins TRBV18 to TRBJ2-7, with TRBD1 identical over 10 bases. Germline CDR1 reads KGHSH; CDR2 reads LQKENI. Germline trimming cut 6 bases from V and 5 bases from J; bases unmatched to any gene: 16. CDR3 length equals 17 residues. The CDR3 bases that were read are TGTGCCAGCTCCCTCCTAATGACAGGGGGCGCAGAGAACGAG. It is translated as CASSLLMTGGAENE. The whole CDR3 sequence reads CASSLLMTGGAENEQYF.

In the case of this clone: The DNA ends 3 residues before the CDR3 does, and the rest of the CDR3 is filled in from the germline J gene. The chain carries TRBV19 and TRBJ1-1; 9 bases map to TRBD1. The CDR3 is 15 residues long. Looked up from germline, CDR1 is LNHDA and CDR2 is SQIVND (reference sequence). Trimming at V came to 5 bases and at J to 1 base, leaving 5 bases not matched to a gene. Incomplete CDR3 DNA: TGTGCCAGTAGTGCCGGACAGGGGACGAACACTGAA. It encodes CASSAGQGTNTE. The full CDR3 is CASSAGQGTNTEAFF.

On this clone itself: The read ends 3 residues early relative to the CDR3; the germline J gene fills the gap. The V and J genes are TRBV28 and TRBJ2-7; TRBD1 matches 10 bases. CDR3 size: 15 residues. The V gene's germline CDR1 is MDHEN and CDR2 SYDVKM. V shed 5 bases and J 2 bases; nucleotides not matched to a gene: 6. The CDR3 sequence: CASSPPGQGTYEQYF. CDR3 DNA, as far as it was read: TGTGCCAGCAGTCCCCCGGGACAGGGGACCTACGAG.

The CDR3 spells CASSIGQGGIGAEAFF. CDR3 DNA, as far as it was read: TGTGCCAGTAGTATTGGACAGGGGGGGATTGGCGCTGAA. The genes are TRBV19 and TRBJ1-1; TRBD1 aligns across 10 bases. The CDR3 end is not reached by the read, which stops 3 residues before it; the germline J gene fills it in. V dropped 3 bases and J dropped 6; count of bases not matched to a gene: 10. The CDR3 sequence is 16 residues long. Germline assignment: CDR1 LNHDA and CDR2 SQIVND (reference sequence).

As to this clone: The missing CDR3 end, 3 residues past where the read stops, is filled in from the germline J gene. The chain carries TRBV4-1 and TRBJ2-3; TRBD2 matches at 10 bases. Germline CDR1 is MGHRA and CDR2 is YSYEKL. Germline trimming cut 2 bases from V and 2 bases from J; bases unmatched to any gene: 4. There are 16 residues in the CDR3. The CDR3 sequence: CASSQRLAGDTDTQYF. CDR3 DNA, as far as it was read: TGCGCCAGCAGCCAAAGGCTAGCGGGGGACACAGATACG.

Turning to this clone: From the germline J gene comes the end of the CDR3, since the read stops 3 residues before it. This chain joins TRBV30 and TRBJ2-3, with 8 nucleotides matching TRBD2. Germline loops: CDR1 GTSNPN, CDR2 SVGIG (reference sequence). The CDR3 runs 14 residues. The CDR3 reads CAWSIGGAGETQYF. CDR3 DNA, as far as it was read: TGTGCCTGGAGTATCGGGGGGGCCGGGGAGACG. The full variable domain, completed using reference TRBV30 and TRBJ2-3, is SQTIHQWPATLVQPVGSPLSLECTVEGTSNPNLYWYRQAAGRGLQLLFYSVGIGQISSEVPQNLSASRPQDRQFILSSKKLLLSDSGFYLCAWSIGGAGETQYFGPGTRLTVL.

On this clone itself: From the germline J gene comes the end of the CDR3, since the read stops 3 residues before it. The chain links TRBV6-1 to TRBJ2-7; D is possibly TRBD1 (6 bases). Trimming removed 4 bases at V and 1 base at J, with 11 bases between. The V gene's germline CDR1 is MNHNS and CDR2 SASEGT. The CDR3 is made up of 14 amino acids. CDR3 sequence reads: CASSVTGSSYEQYF. The DNA read from the CDR3 is TGTGCCAGCAGTGTAACAGGGTCATCCTACGAG.

As concerns this clone: With the read ending 3 residues before the CDR3 end, the germline J gene is used to fill in that end. The rearrangement links TRBV12-3 or TRBV12-4 to TRBJ2-5, with 9 bases aligning to TRBD2. The CDR3 is made up of 14 amino acids. The junction had 6 bases not matched to a gene; V was cut back by 5 bases and J by 5 bases. The DNA read from the CDR3 is TGTGCCAGCAGTACAAGCGGGGGGAGGGAGACC. It specifies CASSTSGGRET. The whole CDR3 protein reads CASSTSGGRETQYF.

As concerns this clone: The DNA ends 3 residues before the CDR3 does, and the rest of the CDR3 is filled in from the germline J gene. The gene calls are TRBV12-5 and TRBJ1-5; D call uncertain. V was pared by 2 bases and J by 4 bases, with 9 bases between. Germline assignment: CDR1 LGHNT and CDR2 FRNRAP. The CDR3 runs to 14 residues. The sequenced CDR3 bases are TGTGCTAGTGGTTTGCCCTCCTTAAATCAGCCC. Amino acid sequence: CASGLPSLNQP. The whole CDR3 sequence reads CASGLPSLNQPQHF.

Concerning this clone: The sequence runs out 3 residues before the end of the CDR3; the remainder is reconstructed from the germline J gene. V is TRBV18 and J is TRBJ2-3; maybe TRBD2 (6 bases). CDR3 length equals 16 residues. In germline, CDR1 is KGHSH, CDR2 LQKENI. CDR3 bases read: TGTGCCAGCTCCCCAAAGGCACTAGCCGATGGAGAGACG. Its translation is CASSPKALADGET. The whole CDR3 sequence reads CASSPKALADGETQYF.

Here the CDR3 reads CSVVGLFQGQTGAYEQYF. CDR3 DNA (partial): TGCAGCGTTGTTGGTCTCTTTCAGGGCCAGACAGGAGCCTACGAG. The rearrangement joins TRBV29-1 to TRBJ2-7, with a possible D match to TRBD1 (6 bases). The DNA ends 3 residues before the CDR3 does, and the rest of the CDR3 is filled in from the germline J gene. V gave up 4 bases and J gave up 2 bases, with 27 bases separating them. Germline CDR1 SQVTM, CDR2 ANQGSEA. The CDR3 is 18 residues long.

Worth noting for this clone: Read sequence stops 3 residues before the CDR3 end, and the germline J gene provides the missing end. The chain employs TRBV11-2 and TRBJ1-5; a possible D gene is TRBD1 (5 bases). V was shortened by 0 bases and J by 2 bases, with 8 bases between the two germline ends. Germline V gene lookup returns CDR1 SGHAT and CDR2 FQNNGV. This CDR3 contains 15 residues. CDR3: CASSLDGRGNQPQHF. CDR3 DNA (partial): TGTGCCAGCAGCTTAGATGGCAGGGGCAATCAGCCC. The full variable domain, in which reference TRBV11-2 and TRBJ1-5 provide the parts outside the CDR3, is EAGVAQSPRYKIIEKRQSVAFWCNPISGHATLYWYQQILGQGPKLLIQFQNNGVVDDSQLPKDRFSAERLKGVDSTLKIQPAKLEDSAVYLCASSLDGRGNQPQHFGDGTRLSIL.

This CDR3 reads CASSKGYSTNEKLFF. The DNA read from the CDR3 is TGTGCCAGCAGCAAGGGGTACTCAACTAATGAAAAA. This sequence joins TRBV7-9 and TRBJ1-4, with D possibly being TRBD1 (5 bases). Read coverage stops 3 residues before the CDR3 terminus; the germline J gene supplies the remainder. The CDR3 covers 15 residues. Germline V CDR1 and CDR2: SEHNR, FQNEAQ (reference sequence). V lost 5 bases, J lost 0 bases, and 10 bases lay in between.

CDR3 amino acids: CSARDAGEVTEAFF. CDR3 DNA, as far as it was read: TGCAGTGCTAGAGATGCGGGGGAGGTCACTGAA. The genes are TRBV20-1 and TRBJ1-1; weak D call: TRBD1 (5 bases). The missing CDR3 end, 3 residues past where the read stops, is filled in from the germline J gene. The V end was cut by 0 bases, the J end by 4 bases, with 12 bases between. There are 14 residues in the CDR3. Per germline, CDR1 DFQATT and CDR2 SNEGSKA (reference sequence).

A word on this clone: The read comes to an end 3 residues before the CDR3 does, leaving the germline J gene to fill in the end. V usage is TRBV15 and J usage is TRBJ1-3; TRBD1 matches at 11 bases. Germline lookup yields CDR1 LNHNV and CDR2 YYDKDF (reference sequence). CDR3 length: 15 residues. V trimming: 3 bases; J trimming: 6 bases; junction bases outside the gene matches: 4. Incomplete CDR3 DNA: TGTGCCACCAGCAGGGACAGGGGGCTAGCAAACACC. It codes for CATSRDRGLANT. The full CDR3 is CATSRDRGLANTIYF.

As to this clone: The CDR3 goes on 3 residues after the read ends, and that part is filled in from the germline J gene. This sequence joins TRBV20-1 and TRBJ1-1; perhaps TRBD1 as D (6 bases). This CDR3 contains 15 residues. With 3 bases removed from V and 5 bases from J, the gap between germline ends came to 19 bases. CDR1 and CDR2 from the germline V gene are DFQATT and SNEGSKA (reference sequence). The sequenced part of the CDR3 DNA is TGCAGTGCTAGCCCGGACGGGGGGGCTAGGACTGAA. Amino acids: CSASPDGGARTE. In full, the CDR3 reads CSASPDGGARTEAFF.

Points on this clone: Read data end 3 residues before the CDR3 end; the end is taken from the germline J gene. The V and J genes are TRBV29-1 and TRBJ2-3, with D maybe TRBD1 (5 bases). This CDR3 is 19 amino acids long. Germline CDR1 is SQVTM and CDR2 is ANQGSEA. The CDR3 DNA, read in part, is TGCAGCGTTGATTGGAAAAATAACGTACCCCGACAGATGAAAGAGACG. This codes for CSVDWKNNVPRQMKET. The whole CDR3 protein is CSVDWKNNVPRQMKETQYF.

Points on this clone: The read halts 3 residues ahead of the CDR3 end, with the missing end drawn from the germline J gene. The rearrangement links TRBV5-1 to TRBJ2-2; tentative D call: TRBD2 (6 bases). The CDR3 is 16 residues long. The V end lost 5 bases, the J end lost 2 bases, and 16 bases lay between the germline ends. The germline CDR1 and CDR2 sequences are SGHRS and YFSETQ. This CDR3 is CASRRIPSANTGELFF. The CDR3 bases that were read are TGCGCCAGCAGACGCATCCCTAGCGCCAACACCGGGGAG.

Points on this clone: The CDR3 is cut off 3 residues early in the read; its end comes from the germline J gene. J is TRBJ1-4 and V is TRBV19, with 7 positions matching TRBD1. CDR3 size: 12 residues. CDR1 and CDR2 from the germline V gene are LNHDA and SQIVND (reference sequence). The DNA read from the CDR3 is TGTGCCAGTGGGACAGACTATTCTAAA. It codes for CASGTDYSK. The entire CDR3 protein is CASGTDYSKLFF. Combining the CDR3 with reference TRBV19 and TRBJ1-4 gives the whole variable domain DGGITQSPKYLFRKEGQNVTLSCEQNLNHDAMYWYRQDPGQGLRLIYYSQIVNDFQKGDIAEGYSVSREKKESFPLTVTSAQKNPTAFYLCASGTDYSKLFFGSGTQLSVL.

On this clone: The read ends 3 residues early relative to the CDR3; the germline J gene fills the gap. J is TRBJ2-1 and V is TRBV10-3, with D possibly being TRBD1 (5 bases). Germline lookup yields CDR1 ENHRY and CDR2 SYGVKD. The germline V and J ends were trimmed by 7 bases and 7 bases, with 14 bases remaining between them. The CDR3 covers 13 residues. CDR3 sequence reads: CAINPGHYNEQFF. The CDR3 DNA, read in part, is TGTGCCATCAATCCCGGACACTATAATGAG.

In regard to this clone: From the germline J gene comes the end of the CDR3, since the read stops 3 residues before it. The rearrangement links TRBV11-2 to TRBJ1-5; no reliable D call. CDR1 is SGHAT, CDR2 FQNNGV, per germline. V dropped 3 bases and J dropped 4 bases, with 13 bases sitting between them. The CDR3 is made up of 15 amino acids. The CDR3 bases that were read are TGTGCCAGCAGCTTCGGTTTACGGGGAAATCAGCCC. This sequence encodes CASSFGLRGNQP. The full CDR3 sequence reads CASSFGLRGNQPQHF.

With regard to this clone: With the read ending 3 residues before the CDR3 end, the germline J gene is used to fill in that end. This sequence joins TRBV7-9 and TRBJ1-1; D is ambiguous. Germline loops: CDR1 SEHNR, CDR2 FQNEAQ (reference sequence). This CDR3 is 13 amino acids long. The CDR3 bases that were read are TGTGCCAGCAGCTTAGGCCTGTTCTATGAG. Its protein product is CASSLGLFYE. The whole CDR3 reads CASSLGLFYEAFF.

A note on this clone: The CDR3 goes on 3 residues after the read ends, and that part is filled in from the germline J gene. This chain connects TRBV20-1 to TRBJ2-1; 7 positions match TRBD2. J gave up 7 bases and V 1 base, and 10 bases lay outside the gene matches. This CDR3 spans 15 amino acids. Germline CDR1 reads DFQATT; CDR2 reads SNEGSKA (reference sequence). The CDR3 sequence is CSARAASGFYNEQFF. The sequenced part of the CDR3 DNA is TGCAGTGCTAGAGCCGCTAGCGGATTTTATAATGAG.

To note about this clone: The read comes to an end 3 residues before the CDR3 does, leaving the germline J gene to fill in the end. The V and J genes are TRBV30 and TRBJ1-1, with a weak D call TRBD1 (6 bases). CDR1 and CDR2 (germline): GTSNPN, SVGIG (reference sequence). The CDR3 spans 14 residues. Trimming removed 1 base at V and 1 base at J, with 10 bases between. CDR3 bases read: TGTGCCTGGAGTGCCGGACAGCGGAACACTGAA. Its translation is CAWSAGQRNTE. The whole CDR3 sequence is CAWSAGQRNTEAFF.

As for this clone: Coverage ceases 3 residues before the CDR3 finishes, and the germline J gene fills in the end. This chain connects TRBV19 to TRBJ1-2; D is undetermined. The CDR3 totals 14 residues. In germline, CDR1 is LNHDA, CDR2 SQIVND (reference sequence). This CDR3 is CASSLTGSPSDYTF. Incomplete CDR3 DNA: TGTGCCAGTAGTTTGACCGGGTCTCCTAGCGAC. Full variable domain (outside the CDR3, taken from reference TRBV19 and TRBJ1-2): DGGITQSPKYLFRKEGQNVTLSCEQNLNHDAMYWYRQDPGQGLRLIYYSQIVNDFQKGDIAEGYSVSREKKESFPLTVTSAQKNPTAFYLCASSLTGSPSDYTFGSGTRLTVV.

Worth noting for this clone: The CDR3 end lies 3 residues beyond the end of the read and is filled in from the germline J gene. The rearrangement links TRBV9 to TRBJ2-5; D perhaps matches TRBD1 (5 bases). CDR3 length: 15 residues. The germline V gene has CDR1 SGDLS and CDR2 YYNGEE. The germline V and J ends were trimmed by 0 bases and 3 bases, with 12 bases remaining between them. CDR3: CASSVGQGPKETQYF. CDR3 bases read: TGTGCCAGCAGCGTAGGCCAGGGTCCCAAAGAGACC.